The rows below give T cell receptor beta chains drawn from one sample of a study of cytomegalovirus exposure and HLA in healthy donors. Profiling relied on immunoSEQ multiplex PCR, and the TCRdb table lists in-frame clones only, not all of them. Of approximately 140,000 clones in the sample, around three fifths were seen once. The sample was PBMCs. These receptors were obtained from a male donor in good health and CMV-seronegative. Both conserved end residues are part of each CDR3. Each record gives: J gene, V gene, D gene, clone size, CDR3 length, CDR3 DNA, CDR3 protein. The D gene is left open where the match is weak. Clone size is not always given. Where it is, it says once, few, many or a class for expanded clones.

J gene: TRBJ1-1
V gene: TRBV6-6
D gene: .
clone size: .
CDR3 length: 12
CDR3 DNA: TGTGCCAGCACCCTCGGGAACACTGAAGCTTTCTTT
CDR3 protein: CASTLGNTEAFF

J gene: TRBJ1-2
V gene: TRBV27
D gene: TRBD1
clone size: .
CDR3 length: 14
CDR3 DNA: TGTGCCAGCAGTGGCGACAGGGACTTCTATGGCTACACCTTC
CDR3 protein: CASSGDRDFYGYTF

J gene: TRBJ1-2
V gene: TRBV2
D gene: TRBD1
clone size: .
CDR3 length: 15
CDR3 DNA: TGTGCCAGCAGTGGCGACAGGGTGCTCCTACCCGGCTACACCTTC
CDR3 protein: CASSGDRVLLPGYTF

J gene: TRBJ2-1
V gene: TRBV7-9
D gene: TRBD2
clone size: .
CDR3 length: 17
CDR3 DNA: TGTGCCAGCAGCTTAGGGACTAGAAAGGGGTTCGGCAATGAGCAGTTCTTC
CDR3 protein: CASSLGTRKGFGNEQFF

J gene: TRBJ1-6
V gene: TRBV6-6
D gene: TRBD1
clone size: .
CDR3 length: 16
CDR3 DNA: TGTGCCAGCAGAGAGGGACAGGGGACCTATAATTCACCCCTCCACTTT
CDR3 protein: CASREGQGTYNSPLHF

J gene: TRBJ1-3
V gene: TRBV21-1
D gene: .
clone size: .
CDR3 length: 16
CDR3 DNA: TGTGCCAGCAGTCACAAAAAACAGGGACCTGGAAACACCATATATTTT
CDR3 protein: CASSHKKQGPGNTIYF

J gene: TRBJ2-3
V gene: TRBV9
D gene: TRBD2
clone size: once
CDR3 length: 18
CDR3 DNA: TGTGCCAGCAGCGGGGGACTAGCGGGGGGCACTAGCACAGATACGCAGTATTTT
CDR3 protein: CASSGGLAGGTSTDTQYF

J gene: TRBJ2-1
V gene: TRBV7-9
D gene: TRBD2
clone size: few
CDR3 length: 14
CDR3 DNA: TGTGCCAGCAGCTCGCGGGAGGGGGACAATGAGCAGTTCTTC
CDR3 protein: CASSSREGDNEQFF

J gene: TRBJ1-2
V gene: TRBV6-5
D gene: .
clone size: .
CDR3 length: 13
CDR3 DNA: TGTGCCAGCAGGTCACAGGAGTTCTATGGCTACACCTTC
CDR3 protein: CASRSQEFYGYTF

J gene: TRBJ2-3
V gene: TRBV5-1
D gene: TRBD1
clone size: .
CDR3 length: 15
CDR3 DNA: TGCGCCAGCAGCTTACAGACAGGGGGCTTAGATACGCAGTATTTT
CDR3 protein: CASSLQTGGLDTQYF

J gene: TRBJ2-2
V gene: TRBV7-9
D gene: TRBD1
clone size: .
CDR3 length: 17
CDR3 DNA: TGTGCCAGCAGCTTAGTTTTACAGGGGACGAACACCGGGGAGCTGTTTTTT
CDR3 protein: CASSLVLQGTNTGELFF

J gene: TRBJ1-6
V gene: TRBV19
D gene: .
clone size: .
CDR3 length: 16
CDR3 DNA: TGTGCCAGTAGCCTTACGGGCAGGGGCGTTAATTCACCCCTCCACTTT
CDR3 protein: CASSLTGRGVNSPLHF

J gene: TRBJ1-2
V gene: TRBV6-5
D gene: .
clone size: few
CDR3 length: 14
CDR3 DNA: TGTGCCAGCAGGCGTGGGCAAAATACGTATGGCTACACCTTC
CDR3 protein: CASRRGQNTYGYTF

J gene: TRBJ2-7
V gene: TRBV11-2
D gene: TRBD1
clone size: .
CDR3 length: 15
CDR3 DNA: TGTGCCAGCAGCCAACCCCGGGACAGCTCCTACGAGCAGTACTTC
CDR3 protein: CASSQPRDSSYEQYF

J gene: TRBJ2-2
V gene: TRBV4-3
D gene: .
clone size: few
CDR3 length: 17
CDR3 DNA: TGCGCCAGCAGCCAAGATCTCGGGGGTTCGAACACCGGGGAGCTGTTTTTT
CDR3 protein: CASSQDLGGSNTGELFF

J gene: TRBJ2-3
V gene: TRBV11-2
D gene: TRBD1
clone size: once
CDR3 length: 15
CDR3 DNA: TGTGCCAGCAGCGCAGCCGGGACAGGGGGGAGTACGCAGTATTTT
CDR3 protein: CASSAAGTGGSTQYF

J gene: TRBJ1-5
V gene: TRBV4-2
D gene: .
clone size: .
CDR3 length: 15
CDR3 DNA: TGTGCCAGCAGCCAAGATGGAGGGCAGGATCAGCCCCAGCATTTT
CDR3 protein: CASSQDGGQDQPQHF

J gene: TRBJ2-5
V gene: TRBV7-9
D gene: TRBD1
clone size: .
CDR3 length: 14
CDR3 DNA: TGTGCCAGCAGCTTAGCACAGGGGGCGGTAGAGCAGTACTTC
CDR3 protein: CASSLAQGAVEQYF

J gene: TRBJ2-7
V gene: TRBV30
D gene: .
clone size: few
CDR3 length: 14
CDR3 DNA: TGTGCCTGGAGTGCCGGACAGTTGATCTACGAGCAGTACTTC
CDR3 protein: CAWSAGQLIYEQYF

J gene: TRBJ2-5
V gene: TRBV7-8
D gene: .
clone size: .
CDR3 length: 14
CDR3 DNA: TGTGCCAGCAGCAGCCACAGGGTTGTCGAGACCCAGTACTTC
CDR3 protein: CASSSHRVVETQYF

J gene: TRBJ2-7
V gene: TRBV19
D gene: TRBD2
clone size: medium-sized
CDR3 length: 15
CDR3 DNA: TGTGCCAGTAGTATAGCTAGCGGGGGGGTCTACGAGCAGTACTTC
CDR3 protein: CASSIASGGVYEQYF

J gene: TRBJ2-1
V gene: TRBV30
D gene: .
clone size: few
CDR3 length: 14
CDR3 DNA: TGTGCCTGGAGTGCCGGGGTCTCCTACAATGAGCAGTTCTTC
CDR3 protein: CAWSAGVSYNEQFF

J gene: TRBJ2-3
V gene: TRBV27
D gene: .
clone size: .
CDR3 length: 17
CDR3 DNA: TGTGCCAGCAGTTTAAGGGGGGGGATTCCTAGCACAGATACGCAGTATTTT
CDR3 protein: CASSLRGGIPSTDTQYF

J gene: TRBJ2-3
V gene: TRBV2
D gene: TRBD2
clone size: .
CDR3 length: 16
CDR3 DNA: TGTGCCAGCAGTCTGTTGATAGCGGGGGGCGGGGATACGCAGTATTTT
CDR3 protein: CASSLLIAGGGDTQYF

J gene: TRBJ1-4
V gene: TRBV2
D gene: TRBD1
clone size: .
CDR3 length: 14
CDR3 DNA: TGTGCCAGCAGTACGACAGGGCGGAATGAAAAACTGTTTTTT
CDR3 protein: CASSTTGRNEKLFF

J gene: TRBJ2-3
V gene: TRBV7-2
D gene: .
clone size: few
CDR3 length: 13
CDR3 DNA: TGTGCCAGCAGCTCCCGGGACACAGGAACGCAGTATTTT
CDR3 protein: CASSSRDTGTQYF

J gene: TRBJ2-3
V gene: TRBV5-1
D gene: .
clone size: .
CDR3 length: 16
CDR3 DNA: TGCGCCAGCAGCTTAGCGTCGTCAACTAGCACAGATACGCAGTATTTT
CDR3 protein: CASSLASSTSTDTQYF

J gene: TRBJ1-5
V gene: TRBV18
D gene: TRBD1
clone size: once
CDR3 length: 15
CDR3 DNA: TGTGCCAGCTCGTTTGACAGGGACCCCCCGCGTCCCCAGCATTTT
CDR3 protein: CASSFDRDPPRPQHF

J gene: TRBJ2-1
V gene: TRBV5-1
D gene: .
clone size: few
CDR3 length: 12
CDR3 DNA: TGCGCCAGCAGCATGGGTCAAAATGAGCAGTTCTTC
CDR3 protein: CASSMGQNEQFF

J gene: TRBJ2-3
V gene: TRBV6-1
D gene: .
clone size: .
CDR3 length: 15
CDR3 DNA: TGTGCCAGCAGTGCCAGGGGGGCTTACACAGATACGCAGTATTTT
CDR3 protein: CASSARGAYTDTQYF

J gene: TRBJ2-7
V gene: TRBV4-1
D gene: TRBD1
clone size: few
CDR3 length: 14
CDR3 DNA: TGCGCCAGCAGCCCCGGGACAGGGGCCTACGAGCAGTACTTC
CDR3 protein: CASSPGTGAYEQYF

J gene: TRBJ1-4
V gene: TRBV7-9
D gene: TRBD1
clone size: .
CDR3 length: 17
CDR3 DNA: TGTGCCAGCAGCTTCGGGTTGGGACAGGCCGGTAATGAAAAACTGTTTTTT
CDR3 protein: CASSFGLGQAGNEKLFF

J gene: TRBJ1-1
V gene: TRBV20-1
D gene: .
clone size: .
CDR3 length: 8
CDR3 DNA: TGCAGTGCTACGGACTGGATCTTT
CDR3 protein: CSATDWIF

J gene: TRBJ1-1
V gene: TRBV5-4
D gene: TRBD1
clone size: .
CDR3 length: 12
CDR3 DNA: TGTGCCAGCAGCTGGGGGACAGCTGAAGCTTTCTTT
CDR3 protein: CASSWGTAEAFF